The 15 T cell receptor beta chains presented below share a single source sample, sequenced in a study of Tregs in tolerant kidney transplant recipients (dated by TCRdb to about 2019). The protocol used for the library was the immunoSEQ multiplex PCR assay. Held by TCRdb, this immuneACCESS table contains in-frame sequences only and omits some clones. Under half of the omission traces to an unresolved V gene where checked; the cause of the rest is unknown. The sample data list around 75,000 clones, and 85% to 90% of these were observed just once. Together, the top ten hold about 0.36% of the sample. The time point tag for this specimen amounts to: blood sample drawn before combined kidney and bone marrow transplant. Sequenced material: CD4+ T cells from blood, taken before the transplant. The receptors derive from a human donor who received a combined kidney and bone marrow transplant.

The rearrangement joins TRBV7-3 to TRBJ1-1, with 7 bases aligning to TRBD1. V lost 6 bases to trimming and J lost 5 bases; unmatched junction nucleotides: 9. The CDR3 spans 14 residues. Germline assignment: CDR1 SGHTA and CDR2 FQGTGA. CDR3 coding DNA: TGTGCCAGCAGTCTTACAGGGGAGGAGACTGAAGCTTTCTTT. The encoded protein is CASSLTGEETEAFF.

V is TRBV30 and J is TRBJ2-1; 9 bases match TRBD2. The CDR3 is made up of 16 amino acids. V lost 4 bases and J lost 7; bases outside the gene matches: 14. The germline V gene has CDR1 GTSNPN and CDR2 SVGIG (reference sequence). DNA for the CDR3: TGTGCCTGGAACGGTTTCCCGGGACTAGCAGAGAATGAGCAGTTCTTC. This translates into CAWNGFPGLAENEQFF.

This sequence joins TRBV9 and TRBJ2-5; 9 nucleotides match TRBD2. V dropped 0 bases and J dropped 4; count of bases not matched to a gene: 4. CDR3 length: 15 amino acids. Germline loops: CDR1 SGDLS, CDR2 YYNGEE. CDR3 DNA sequence: TGTGCCAGCAGCGTAGGGGTTAGCGGGAGAGAGACCCAGTACTTC. It is translated as CASSVGVSGRETQYF.

The chain carries TRBV28 and TRBJ2-1; 11 bases map to TRBD2. Per the germline V gene, CDR1 is MDHEN and CDR2 is SYDVKM. The CDR3 runs to 12 residues. V lost 6 bases to trimming and J lost 13 bases; unmatched junction nucleotides: 5. In DNA, the CDR3 is TGTGCCAGCAGCGCACTAGCGGGAGAACAGTTCTTC. This codes for CASSALAGEQFF.

This chain uses TRBV12-5 with TRBJ1-1, with TRBD1 identical over 8 bases. The V and J ends lost 5 bases and 2 bases, in that order; junction bases with no gene match: 4. The germline V gene encodes CDR1 LGHNT and CDR2 FRNRAP. There are 14 residues in the CDR3. The CDR3 DNA reads as TGTGCTAGTGGTCCGGGACAGGTTAACACTGAAGCTTTCTTT. Protein product: CASGPGQVNTEAFF.

CDR3 residues: CASSLAIGNANTGELFF. The CDR3 DNA reads TGTGCCAGCAGCTTAGCCATCGGGAATGCGAACACCGGGGAGCTGTTTTTT. The chain uses TRBV11-2 and TRBJ2-2, with TRBD2 as a possible D gene (5 bases). Trimming shortened V by 1 base and J by 0 bases, and 12 bases separated the two germline ends. The germline CDR1 and CDR2 sequences are SGHAT and FQNNGV. There are 17 residues in the CDR3.

The gene calls are TRBV19 and TRBJ1-2, with 10 nucleotides matching TRBD1. This CDR3 region has 17 residues. The trim removed 5 bases at V and 2 bases at J, leaving 11 bases unmatched. The germline CDR1 and CDR2 sequences are LNHDA and SQIVND (reference sequence). CDR3 nucleotide sequence: TGTGCCAGTAGTCCCCTGTCGGGACAGGGGTACAACTATGGCTACACCTTC. It specifies CASSPLSGQGYNYGYTF.

A single count supports this clone. The chain joins TRBV6-1 to TRBJ1-4; no firm D call. This CDR3 contains 11 residues. Germline values: CDR1 MNHNS, CDR2 SASEGT. V lost 2 bases to trimming and J lost 8 bases, with 3 bases between them. The chain's CDR3 is CASSETEKLFF. The CDR3 nucleotides are TGTGCCAGCAGTGAAACAGAAAAACTGTTTTTT.

The J gene is TRBJ1-1, the V gene TRBV5-8, with 7 positions matching TRBD1. This CDR3 has 14 amino acids. Trimming at V came to 1 base and at J to 8 bases, leaving 8 bases not matched to a gene. Germline-derived CDR1 and CDR2 are SGHTS and YDEGEE. The CDR3 coding sequence is TGTGCCAGCAGCTTGACAGGGGTTCAATCGGAAGCTTTCTTT. This translates into CASSLTGVQSEAFF.

The rearrangement links TRBV30 to TRBJ2-1; 9 bases agree with TRBD2. This CDR3 is 17 amino acids long. The V gene's germline CDR1 is GTSNPN and CDR2 SVGIG (reference sequence). Trimming removed 5 bases from V and 1 base from J; junction bases left unmatched: 12. The CDR3 loop is CAWRTSDLGLSYNEQFF. The CDR3 nucleotides read TGTGCCTGGCGGACTAGCGATTTAGGATTGTCCTACAATGAGCAGTTCTTC.

The rearrangement uses TRBV30 and TRBJ1-1, with D uncertain. CDR3 size: 13 residues. Looked up from germline, CDR1 is GTSNPN and CDR2 is SVGIG (reference sequence). Trimming left V 0 bases short and J 5 bases short, with 10 bases between. The CDR3 region is CAWSVQQLTEAFF. For the CDR3, the DNA is TGTGCCTGGAGTGTACAACAGTTGACTGAAGCTTTCTTT.

This rearrangement joins TRBV7-2 to TRBJ1-1, with D unclear. The length of the CDR3 is 17 residues. Germline V gene sequence: CDR1 SGHTA, CDR2 FQGNSA. The germline V and J ends were trimmed by 1 base and 5 bases, with 20 bases remaining between them. The CDR3 DNA reads as TGTGCCAGCAGCTTAGAACGGGGTAGGTGGGTTCGGACTGAAGCTTTCTTT. It translates to CASSLERGRWVRTEAFF.

The rearrangement uses TRBV6-1 and TRBJ1-5; D ambiguous. The ends were cut back, 4 bases at V and 1 base at J, with 5 bases in the middle. CDR1 is MNHNS, CDR2 SASEGT, per germline. The CDR3 length is 13 residues. The chain's CDR3 is CASSVESNQPQHF. The CDR3 DNA reads TGTGCCAGCAGTGTTGAGAGCAATCAGCCCCAGCATTTT.

The V call is TRBV18, the J call TRBJ1-1; 8 bases agree with TRBD1. This CDR3 has 13 residues. Germline V gene data show CDR1 as KGHSH and CDR2 as LQKENI. V shed 6 bases, J shed 1 base, and the junction held 1 base outside the gene matches. CDR3 loop: CASSGQGNTEAFF. The CDR3 DNA sequence: TGTGCCAGCTCCGGACAGGGGAACACTGAAGCTTTCTTT.

DNA for the CDR3: TGTGCCTGGAGTCCAGGCAACTATGGCTACACCTTC. It codes for CAWSPGNYGYTF. The genes are TRBV30 and TRBJ1-2, with unresolved D. CDR3 length: 12 amino acids. V was pared by 2 bases and J by 2 bases, with 6 bases between. Germline V gene lookup returns CDR1 GTSNPN and CDR2 SVGIG (reference sequence). Filled out from reference TRBV30 and TRBJ1-2, the complete variable domain reads SQTIHQWPATLVQPVGSPLSLECTVEGTSNPNLYWYRQAAGRGLQLLFYSVGIGQISSEVPQNLSASRPQDRQFILSSKKLLLSDSGFYLCAWSPGNYGYTFGSGTRLTVV.